The entry below describes one TCR beta chain. This clonotype was seen a few times. Its antigen remains unidentified. Base qualities are not at hand, and no much larger clone is one base apart. The data belong to a study of response to subunit inactivated influenza vaccine (dated 2018 in TCRdb). At the level of the whole study: To follow how T cells responded to a trivalent subunit inactivated influenza vaccine, the researchers relied on deep quantitative profiling of the T cell receptor repertoire.

The library was made by RT-PCR. TCRdb shows the sequencer as Illumina HiSeq 2500. TCRdb applied fastp at Q25 and MiXCR to the public reads, then kept only in-frame beta chains. Records with the same CDR3 protein are collapsed into one entry carrying the most frequent genes and DNA. For this sample there are around 750,000 distinct CDR3 sequences; less than 25% appear just once. Jointly, the top ten make up about a tenth of the sample. The CDR3 runs 13 residues from the cysteine to the phenylalanine. Only the CDR3 DNA is retained, 39 bases long and in frame from the first base. From the germline V gene, CDR1 is SQVTM and CDR2 is ANQGSEA. V sheds 5 bases and J sheds 5 bases, leaving 15 bases between their ends. Summary of the overall study and its limitations: According to the authors, only a limited number of new T cells may be recruited by each seasonal influenza vaccination.

The TCR comes from a man in his fifties or sixties who received an inactivated influenza vaccine. Donor details come from another sample of the same person, matched by shared clones. Sequencing was performed on PBMCs from blood, taken more than 4 days after vaccination. The chain joins TRBV29-1 to TRBJ2-5; confidence is insufficient to name the D gene. The base sequence is TGCAGCGTTCGGTCCGGGTCCTGGGAGACCCAGTACTTC. It translates as CSVRSGSWETQYF.